These 26 T cell receptor beta chains share one sample of origin, sequenced in a study of identical twins. MiXCR, run by TCRdb on the 5' RACE reads, gives a single entry per CDR3 protein. The data contain 350,000 or so distinct CDR3 sequences, around 9.7% of them singletons. Material for sequencing was naive T cells sorted from blood. All receptors come from a woman aged 45-65 years in good health.

This clonotype was observed a handful of times. The J gene is TRBJ2-3, the V gene TRBV5-1, with no clear D. This CDR3 region has 16 residues. V dropped 2 bases and J dropped 2 bases, with 15 bases sitting between them. Germline CDR1 is SGHRS and CDR2 is YFSETQ. The CDR3 sequence: CASSFDHTSPTDTQYF. The CDR3 bases are TGCGCCAGCAGCTTTGACCACACATCACCCACAGATACGCAGTATTTT.

The chain carries TRBV11-3 and TRBJ2-5; 10 bases map to TRBD2. The CDR3 extends over 16 amino acids. J was trimmed by 5 bases and V by 2 bases; bases with no gene match: 8. Germline CDR1 reads SGHNT; CDR2 reads YENEEA. CDR3 nucleotides: TGTGCCAGCAGCTTACGGGGGACTAGCGAACGGGAGACCCAGTACTTC. Translating it yields CASSLRGTSERETQYF.

This clonotype was counted between two and nine times. Here the CDR3 reads CASSLSHSSYEQYF. CDR3 nucleotide sequence: TGTGCCAGCAGCTTATCGCACAGCTCCTACGAGCAGTACTTC. The chain is built from TRBV11-2 and TRBJ2-7; D ambiguous. Trimming pared 2 bases from V and 0 bases from J, leaving 8 bases between. CDR3 length: 14 residues. CDR1 SGHAT and CDR2 FQNNGV come from the germline V gene.

This clonotype was detected a few times. The V gene is TRBV10-3, the J gene TRBJ2-3; TRBD2 might be the D (6 bases). CDR3 length equals 11 residues. V lost 7 bases and J lost 6, with 8 bases in between. The germline CDR1 and CDR2 sequences are ENHRY and SYGVKD. The CDR3 DNA sequence: TGTGCCATCACCGGAGGGGATACGCAGTATTTT. Protein: CAITGGDTQYF.

The chain is built from TRBV6-1 and TRBJ2-2; D ambiguous. The CDR3 runs 16 residues. Germline V gene sequence: CDR1 MNHNS, CDR2 SASEGT. V gave up 1 base and J gave up 0 bases, with 9 bases separating them. Here the CDR3 DNA reads TGTGCCAGCAGTGAAGGAAGGATCGCGAACACCGGGGAGCTGTTTTTT. Amino acid sequence: CASSEGRIANTGELFF.

This clonotype was detected many times. The chain combines TRBV25-1 with TRBJ2-7; tentatively, D is TRBD1 or TRBD2 (5 bases each). The CDR3 has 14 amino acids. Germline V gene sequence: CDR1 MGHDK, CDR2 SYGVNS. Trimming shortened V by 5 bases and J by 1 base, and 12 bases separated the two germline ends. CDR3 DNA: TGTGCCAGCAGTTGGGGGAGCCTATCCTACGAGCAGTACTTC. Amino acids: CASSWGSLSYEQYF.

The V call is TRBV11-3, the J call TRBJ2-2, with 7 bases fitting TRBD1. V lost 3 bases and J lost 2; bases outside the gene matches: 3. This CDR3 has 15 amino acids. CDR1 and CDR2 from the germline V gene are SGHNT and YENEEA. DNA of the CDR3: TGTGCCAGCAGCTTCCGACAGGGCAACACCGGGGAGCTGTTTTTT. It yields the protein CASSFRQGNTGELFF. The full variable domain, with the rest looked up from reference TRBV11-3 and TRBJ2-2, is EAGVVQSPRYKIIEKKQPVAFWCNPISGHNTLYWYLQNLGQGPELLIRYENEEAVDDSQLPKDRFSAERLKGVDSTLKIQPAELGDSAVYLCASSFRQGNTGELFFGEGSRLTVL.

The chain recombines TRBV6-5 with TRBJ1-1; 8 nucleotides align to TRBD1. This CDR3 contains 17 residues. CDR1 and CDR2 (germline): MNHEY, SVGAGI. Trimming at V came to 7 bases and at J to 1 base, leaving 14 bases not matched to a gene. The CDR3 DNA reads as TGTGCCAGCACTCCGACCCCCGGGACAGGAAGGAACACTGAAGCTTTCTTT. As protein: CASTPTPGTGRNTEAFF.

This clonotype was found a few times. CDR3 nucleotide sequence: TGTGCCAGCAGCGCCCAGGGGTCCCGAGGAGATACGCAGTATTTT. Protein sequence: CASSAQGSRGDTQYF. This chain connects TRBV7-6 to TRBJ2-3; D is perhaps TRBD1 (6 bases). The CDR3 sequence is 15 residues long. Looked up from germline, CDR1 is SGHVS and CDR2 is FNYEAQ. Trimming took off 5 bases at V and 5 bases at J, with 17 bases between the two ends.

This clonotype turned up a few times. The chain employs TRBV10-3 and TRBJ2-5; D may be TRBD1 (5 bases). The germline V gene has CDR1 ENHRY and CDR2 SYGVKD. CDR3 length: 13 residues. Written as DNA, the CDR3 is TGTGCAGGGTCCTGGGGCTCCCAAGAGACCCAGTACTTC. Translation gives CAGSWGSQETQYF.

This clonotype has only a few counts. V gene TRBV6-2 or TRBV6-3 combines with J gene TRBJ2-3; 9 bases fit TRBD1. Germline-derived CDR1 and CDR2 are MNHEY and SVGEGT. This CDR3 contains 15 residues. V shed 6 bases and J 5 bases; nucleotides not matched to a gene: 9. The CDR3 nucleotides are TGTGCCAGCAGGCCGGGACAGGGACGGCGAGATACGCAGTATTTT. It codes for CASRPGQGRRDTQYF.

This clonotype came up many times. The J gene is TRBJ2-1, the V gene TRBV24-1; 9 bases are a match to TRBD2. CDR3 length: 15 amino acids. Germline V gene sequence: CDR1 KGHDR, CDR2 SFDVKD. The V gene end was trimmed by 3 bases and the J gene end by 5 bases; junction bases not matched to a gene: 4. CDR3 region: CATSDPGLAHNEQFF. The CDR3 nucleotides are TGTGCCACCAGTGATCCGGGACTAGCACACAATGAGCAGTTCTTC.

This clonotype was detected many times. CDR3 in DNA: TGTGCCAGCAGGTCTCTAGCGGGAACCTACAATGAGCAGTTCTTC. Translating gives CASRSLAGTYNEQFF. The J gene is TRBJ2-1, the V gene TRBV5-6; 9 bases match TRBD2. This CDR3 is 15 amino acids long. Germline lookup yields CDR1 SGHDT and CDR2 YYEEEE. Trimming removed 5 bases from V and 2 bases from J; junction bases left unmatched: 5.

The chain joins TRBV7-2 to TRBJ2-7; 7 nucleotides align to TRBD2. V shed 5 bases, J shed 9 bases, and the junction held 16 bases outside the gene matches. CDR1 and CDR2 from the germline V gene are SGHTA and FQGNSA. The CDR3 runs to 15 residues. The CDR3 is CASSLQAAGVLGQYV. The CDR3 DNA reads as TGTGCCAGCAGCCTTCAGGCGGCGGGAGTCTTGGGGCAGTACGTC.

The sample holds a few counts of this clonotype. The CDR3 sequence is CATSSNLYEQYF. The CDR3 DNA sequence: TGTGCCACCAGCTCCAATCTATACGAGCAGTACTTC. V usage is TRBV15 and J usage is TRBJ2-7; no clear D gene. V lost 5 bases and J lost 4, with 9 bases in between. Germline values: CDR1 LNHNV, CDR2 YYDKDF (reference sequence). The CDR3 totals 12 residues. Supplemented by reference TRBV15 and TRBJ2-7, the full variable domain reads DAMVIQNPRYQVTQFGKPVTLSCSQTLNHNVMYWYQQKSSQAPKLLFHYYDKDFNNEADTPDNFQSRRPNTSFCFLDIRSPGLGDTAMYLCATSSNLYEQYFGPGTRLTVT.

The genes are TRBV24-1 and TRBJ2-7, with D perhaps matching TRBD1 or TRBD2 (5 bases each). V gave up 3 bases and J gave up 3 bases, with 11 bases separating them. Germline V gene sequence: CDR1 KGHDR, CDR2 SFDVKD. The CDR3 sequence is 14 residues long. CDR3 coding DNA: TGTGCCACCAGTGATGGGGACGGAATCTACGAGCAGTACTTC. Translated, it gives CATSDGDGIYEQYF.

The table lists this clonotype with many counts. The chain recombines TRBV10-1 with TRBJ1-2; no clear D gene. Trimming removed 6 bases from V and 0 bases from J, with 8 bases in between. This CDR3 is built from 13 residues. CDR1 is WNHNN, CDR2 SYGVQD, per germline (reference sequence). CDR3 in DNA: TGCGCCAGCAGCCACCGAGCTAACTATGGCTACACCTTC. Translation gives CASSHRANYGYTF.

The chain employs TRBV6-5 and TRBJ2-1, with unresolved D. The CDR3 runs 14 residues. CDR1 and CDR2 from the germline V gene are MNHEY and SVGAGI. Trimming cost V 1 base and J 0 bases, with 4 bases left between them. The chain's CDR3 is CASSYLGSYNEQFF. CDR3 in DNA: TGTGCCAGCAGTTACTTGGGCTCCTACAATGAGCAGTTCTTC.

The chain is built from TRBV15 and TRBJ2-2; D gene uncertain. The germline V gene encodes CDR1 LNHNV and CDR2 YYDKDF (reference sequence). The CDR3 has 12 residues. The V end was cut by 8 bases, the J end by 3 bases, with 7 bases between. The CDR3 loop is CATSGYTGELFF. The CDR3 DNA follows: TGTGCCACCTCCGGGTACACCGGGGAGCTGTTTTTT.

Only a few counts were recorded for this clonotype. This chain links TRBV7-2 with TRBJ2-1; 7 bases agree with TRBD2. The CDR3 covers 16 residues. V dropped 5 bases and J dropped 11; count of bases not matched to a gene: 18. Germline lookup yields CDR1 SGHTA and CDR2 FQGNSA. The CDR3 spells CASSPGRASPGWQQFF. CDR3 sequence (DNA): TGTGCCAGCAGCCCAGGGAGGGCCTCCCCAGGATGGCAGCAGTTCTTC.

The chain joins TRBV4-2 to TRBJ1-2; D perhaps matches TRBD1 (6 bases). CDR1 and CDR2 (germline): LGHNA, YNFKEQ. V was clipped by 3 bases and J by 4 bases, with 15 bases between them. The CDR3 covers 15 residues. CDR3 nucleotides: TGTGCCAGCAGCCATCCGGGACAAGGCGGCTATGGCTACACCTTC. It is translated as CASSHPGQGGYGYTF.

This CDR3 is CASSQNQNLGNIQYF. CDR3 DNA sequence: TGTGCCAGCAGCCAGAATCAAAACCTAGGGAACATTCAGTACTTC. This rearrangement joins TRBV12-3 or TRBV12-4 to TRBJ2-4; D is undetermined. The CDR3 runs to 15 residues. The ends were cut back, 6 bases at V and 7 bases at J, with 19 bases in the middle.

This clonotype is a singleton in its sample. V usage is TRBV12-5 and J usage is TRBJ1-5; the D gene is possibly TRBD1 (5 bases). Trimming left V 1 base short and J 9 bases short, with 10 bases between. CDR3 length equals 13 residues. Germline CDR1 reads LGHNT; CDR2 reads FRNRAP. In nucleotides, the CDR3 is TGTGCTAGTGGTTTGGACAGGTTGTCGCCCCAGCATTTT. It yields the protein CASGLDRLSPQHF.

The gene calls are TRBV11-3 and TRBJ2-5; possibly TRBD1 for D (5 bases). CDR1 and CDR2 (germline): SGHNT, YENEEA. CDR3 length: 14 residues. Trimming pared 2 bases from V and 5 bases from J, leaving 12 bases between. CDR3 coding DNA: TGTGCCAGCAGCTTACAACCAGGGCGGGAGACCCAGTACTTC. It yields the protein CASSLQPGRETQYF.

This chain joins TRBV7-9 and TRBJ2-1; maybe TRBD1 (5 bases). Germline values: CDR1 SEHNR, CDR2 FQNEAQ (reference sequence). Trimming stripped 1 base from V and 9 bases from J, with 13 bases between. The CDR3 has 14 residues. The CDR3 is CASSLDPGWGEQFF. DNA of the CDR3: TGTGCCAGCAGCTTAGATCCAGGGTGGGGTGAGCAGTTCTTC.

This chain links TRBV3-1 with TRBJ2-2; 8 bases align to TRBD1. The CDR3 runs 14 residues. With 3 bases clipped from V and 6 bases from J, the junction kept 3 bases outside the gene matches. Germline lookup yields CDR1 LGHDT and CDR2 YNNKEL (reference sequence). The CDR3 nucleotides read TGTGCCAGCAGCCACCTACAGGGGGCCGGGGAGCTGTTTTTT. This sequence encodes CASSHLQGAGELFF. The full variable domain, in which reference TRBV3-1 and TRBJ2-2 provide the parts outside the CDR3, is DTAVSQTPKYLVTQMGNDKSIKCEQNLGHDTMYWYKQDSKKFLKIMFSYNNKELIINETVPNRFSPKSPDKAHLNLHINSLELGDSAVYFCASSHLQGAGELFFGEGSRLTVL.